The clone carrying this T cell receptor beta chain was seen ten or more times. Its antigen remains unidentified. The data originate from a study of CD8 T cells in ankylosing spondylitis. General observations from the study: Matched ankylosing spondylitis synovial fluid reportedly showed significant enrichment of disease-linked clones.

This CDR3 is 15 amino acids long. Germline V gene data show CDR1 as MNHEY and CDR2 as SMNVEV (reference sequence). V lost 2 bases, J lost 1 base, and 9 bases lay in between. TCRdb re-analysed the 5' RACE reads in MiXCR, keeping a single row per CDR3 protein. The sample comprises under 300,000 distinct CDR3 sequences, 8% to 11% of which are singletons, and roughly 2.5% rests with the top ten. This TCR was sampled from a male donor with ankylosing spondylitis or in good health (not recorded which). The chain is built from TRBV27 and TRBJ2-4; either TRBD1 or TRBD2 may fit D (6 bases each). The specimen was blood, either unsorted or a sorted T cell fraction (not recorded which). The CDR3 reads CASSLRGVAKNIQYF. CDR3 sequence (DNA): TGTGCCAGCAGTTTAAGGGGGGTTGCCAAAAACATTCAGTACTTC.